These 15 T cell receptor beta chains share one sample of origin, sequenced in a study of T-cell reconstitution after alpha-beta-depleted transplantation in children. Unique molecular identifiers tagged the TCRbeta library. From the PCR reads, TCRdb called clonotypes with MiXCR, one entry per CDR3 protein. The table includes 300,000 or so distinct CDR3 sequences, 23% detected once. The sequencing used PBMCs, mostly from graft donor cells, collected 180 days after TCRalphabeta/CD19-depleted stem cell transplant. Every receptor here comes from a male patient between 10 and 17 years old who had a stem cell transplant for acute lymphoblastic leukemia, so the T cells may come from the graft donor.

This clonotype was observed a handful of times. This chain links TRBV7-8 with TRBJ2-1, with a weak D call TRBD1 (6 bases). V shed 1 base and J shed 4 bases, with 11 bases lying between them. Germline V gene lookup returns CDR1 SGHVS and CDR2 FQNEAQ. This CDR3 region has 15 residues. This CDR3 is CASSLEGRGYNEQFF. The CDR3 DNA reads as TGTGCCAGCAGCTTAGAGGGCAGGGGTTACAATGAGCAGTTCTTC.

This chain uses TRBV5-1 with TRBJ2-5, with no clear D. Germline assignment: CDR1 SGHRS and CDR2 YFSETQ. This CDR3 has 15 residues. The V end lost 3 bases, the J end lost 2 bases, and 14 bases lay between the germline ends. CDR3 amino acids: CASSSGSLRQETQYF. DNA for the CDR3: TGCGCCAGCAGCTCAGGATCTCTAAGACAAGAGACCCAGTACTTC.

The V gene is TRBV12-3 or TRBV12-4, the J gene TRBJ1-1; D remains unclear. This CDR3 has 16 residues. The V and J ends lost 2 bases and 4 bases respectively, with 17 bases between them. CDR3 DNA sequence: TGTGCCAGCAGTTTAAACCCAGGACCCGCGACCACTGAAGCTTTCTTT. It encodes CASSLNPGPATTEAFF.

Here the CDR3 reads CASSLSGASTDTQYF. DNA for the CDR3: TGCGCCAGCAGTCTTAGCGGGGCTAGCACAGATACGCAGTATTTT. The V call is TRBV5-1, the J call TRBJ2-3; 8 bases are shared with TRBD2. V dropped 5 bases and J dropped 0; count of bases not matched to a gene: 5. CDR1 and CDR2 from the germline V gene are SGHRS and YFSETQ. CDR3 length equals 15 residues.

This chain links TRBV25-1 with TRBJ1-1, with D tentatively TRBD1 (5 bases). CDR3 length equals 14 residues. CDR1 MGHDK and CDR2 SYGVNS come from the germline V gene. V dropped 4 bases and J dropped 4 bases, with 13 bases sitting between them. The CDR3 coding sequence is TGTGCCAGCAGTGCCCAGGGTCGGGTCACTGAAGCTTTCTTT. Translated, it gives CASSAQGRVTEAFF.

There are a few counts of this clonotype. The chain recombines TRBV11-2 with TRBJ2-1; 10 nucleotides match TRBD1. Germline V gene lookup returns CDR1 SGHAT and CDR2 FQNNGV. The ends lost 5 bases at V and 4 bases at J; junction bases unmatched: 8. This CDR3 is 16 amino acids long. The CDR3 reads CASSRRTGGRYNEQFF. In DNA, the CDR3 is TGTGCCAGCAGCCGCAGGACAGGGGGACGGTACAATGAGCAGTTCTTC. Complete variable domain (other parts from reference TRBV11-2 and TRBJ2-1): EAGVAQSPRYKIIEKRQSVAFWCNPISGHATLYWYQQILGQGPKLLIQFQNNGVVDDSQLPKDRFSAERLKGVDSTLKIQPAKLEDSAVYLCASSRRTGGRYNEQFFGPGTRLTVL.

The chain links TRBV5-6 to TRBJ2-5, with D perhaps matching TRBD1 or TRBD2 (5 bases each). Trimming shortened V by 7 bases and J by 1 base, and 14 bases separated the two germline ends. This CDR3 has 14 residues. CDR1 is SGHDT, CDR2 YYEEEE, per germline. The CDR3, as DNA: TGTGCCAGCCTATTGGCCGGGACCCAAGAGACCCAGTACTTC. Protein sequence: CASLLAGTQETQYF. The variable domain in full, completed from reference TRBV5-6 and TRBJ2-5, reads DAGVTQSPTHLIKTRGQQVTLRCSPKSGHDTVSWYQQALGQGPQFIFQYYEEEERQRGNFPDRFSGHQFPNYSSELNVNALLLGDSALYLCASLLAGTQETQYFGPGTRLLVL.

The chain links TRBV10-3 to TRBJ1-5, with no clear D. The CDR3 consists of 14 residues. Germline-derived CDR1 and CDR2 are ENHRY and SYGVKD. V was trimmed by 2 bases and J by 3 bases, leaving 8 bases between them. The DNA for the CDR3 is TGTGCCATCAGTGAGACGGGCCCCAATCAGCCCCAGCATTTT. Its protein product is CAISETGPNQPQHF.

V and J are TRBV16 and TRBJ1-3; a weak D match, TRBD1 (6 bases). V was trimmed by 6 bases and J by 1 base, leaving 10 bases between them. Germline V gives CDR1 KGHSY, CDR2 FQNENV. This CDR3 is 14 amino acids long. CDR3 nucleotide sequence: TGTGCCAGCAGTCAGGGGACTTCTGGAAACACCATATATTTT. Translation: CASSQGTSGNTIYF.

The chain links TRBV7-9 to TRBJ1-2; D unresolved. The CDR3 loop spans 15 amino acids. Germline-derived CDR1 and CDR2 are SEHNR and FQNEAQ (reference sequence). Trimming took 2 bases from V and 4 from J, leaving 14 bases between them. The CDR3 protein is CASSLSVLGSYGYTF. Here the CDR3 DNA reads TGTGCCAGCAGCTTATCAGTCCTCGGGAGCTATGGCTACACCTTC.

J is TRBJ2-7 and V is TRBV2; no clear D gene. The CDR3 runs to 12 residues. Trimming shortened V by 1 base and J by 8 bases, and 9 bases separated the two germline ends. Per the germline V gene, CDR1 is SNHLY and CDR2 is FYNNEI. The CDR3 sequence is CASSEEGAKQYF. CDR3 bases: TGTGCCAGCAGTGAAGAAGGAGCAAAGCAGTACTTC.

CDR3 protein: CASSEGGPNTEAFF. CDR3 DNA sequence: TGTGCCAGCAGCGAGGGAGGCCCGAACACTGAAGCTTTCTTT. The chain links TRBV12-3 or TRBV12-4 to TRBJ1-1; D unresolved. V was shortened by 6 bases and J by 1 base, with 12 bases between the two germline ends. There are 14 residues in the CDR3.

The chain has TRBV29-1 and TRBJ2-1, with 7 bases fitting TRBD2. The V and J ends lost 7 bases and 3 bases, in that order; junction bases with no gene match: 12. Germline CDR1 is SQVTM and CDR2 is ANQGSEA. This CDR3 is 15 amino acids long. The CDR3 sequence is CSAKAGLAVYNEQFF. The CDR3 DNA follows: TGCAGCGCCAAAGCTGGGCTAGCGGTCTACAATGAGCAGTTCTTC.

This clonotype was detected a few times. This chain uses TRBV20-1 with TRBJ2-7; weak D call: TRBD1 (5 bases). Trimming shortened V by 6 bases and J by 0 bases, and 18 bases separated the two germline ends. Germline V CDR1 and CDR2: DFQATT, SNEGSKA (reference sequence). The CDR3 is 15 amino acids. CDR3 nucleotide sequence: TGCAGTGCAATAGGGGTTTACCCAGACTCCTACGAGCAGTACTTC. Its protein product is CSAIGVYPDSYEQYF.

This clonotype has a handful of counts. The chain joins TRBV7-9 to TRBJ2-7, with D tentatively TRBD1 or TRBD2 (5 bases each). Germline V gives CDR1 SEHNR, CDR2 FQNEAQ (reference sequence). CDR3 size: 15 residues. The germline V and J ends were trimmed by 5 bases and 0 bases, with 14 bases remaining between them. The CDR3 region is CASSHRDGVSYEQYF. The CDR3 DNA follows: TGTGCCAGCAGCCACCGGGACGGCGTCTCCTACGAGCAGTACTTC.